This T cell receptor beta chain was recorded in a study of CD8 T cells in ankylosing spondylitis. The CDR3 loop spans 14 amino acids. Trimming shortened V by 2 bases and J by 5 bases, and 13 bases separated the two germline ends. Germline CDR1 and CDR2: SGHRS and YFSETQ. TCRdb itself ran the 5' RACE reads through MiXCR, one entry per CDR3 protein. The sample consists of roughly 440,000 distinct CDR3 sequences, 17% of them appearing once. About this clonotype itself: Antigen unknown.

Notes on the study in general: A TCR beta motif of about eight highly homologous variants seemed to mark ankylosing spondylitis blood. Disease-associated clonotypes exhibited CD8+ identity and were relatively infrequent in peripheral blood. Disease-linked clones reportedly concentrated significantly in matched ankylosing spondylitis synovial fluid.

The TCR comes from a male donor with ankylosing spondylitis. The chain links TRBV5-1 to TRBJ1-1; D not resolved. Input material: blood, either unsorted or a sorted T cell fraction (not recorded which). The CDR3 is CASSFGDGVTEAFF. CDR3 sequence (DNA): TGCGCCAGCAGCTTTGGGGATGGGGTGACTGAAGCTTTCTTT.